A single sample is the source of the 28 T cell receptor beta chains below, sequenced in a study of graft-versus-host responses after intestinal transplantation. Their antigens are not known. Assay: immunoSEQ multiplex PCR; the TCRdb copy retains only in-frame clones and omits some. The repertoire holds over 100,000 clones, with 90% to 95% as singletons. The sample in question was unstimulated CD4+ T cells sorted from spleen or lymph node cells, obtained before intestinal transplant. These receptors were obtained from a human donor who received an intestinal transplant.

This sequence joins TRBV30 and TRBJ2-7; no firm D call. Germline CDR1 GTSNPN, CDR2 SVGIG (reference sequence). The germline V and J ends were trimmed by 2 bases and 9 bases, with 20 bases remaining between them. The CDR3 runs to 14 residues. The CDR3 nucleotides read TGTGCCTGGAGTCAGAGTTTTCACTACGAGCGGCAGTACTTC. Amino acids: CAWSQSFHYERQYF.

This chain links TRBV6-5 with TRBJ2-7, with 7 bases that match TRBD1. Trimming at V came to 8 bases and at J to 3 bases, leaving 13 bases not matched to a gene. The CDR3 has 15 amino acids. Germline loops: CDR1 MNHEY, CDR2 SVGAGI. CDR3 protein: CASSPNTGAYYEQYF. The CDR3 DNA reads TGTGCCAGCTCTCCAAATACAGGGGCGTACTACGAGCAGTACTTC.

The chain couples TRBV7-2 to TRBJ2-7; D assignment may be TRBD1 or TRBD2 (6 bases each). The V end lost 5 bases, the J end lost 2 bases, and 13 bases lay between the germline ends. The CDR3 spans 14 residues. Germline lookup yields CDR1 SGHTA and CDR2 FQGNSA. CDR3 loop: CASSNSGDTYEQYF. CDR3 DNA sequence: TGTGCCAGCAGCAATTCGGGGGACACCTACGAGCAGTACTTC. Drawing the rest from reference TRBV7-2 and TRBJ2-7, the complete variable domain is GAGVSQSPSNKVTEKGKDVELRCDPISGHTALYWYRQSLGQGLEFLIYFQGNSAPDKSGLPSDRFSAERTGGSVSTLTIQRTQQEDSAVYLCASSNSGDTYEQYFGPGTRLTVT.

The V and J genes are TRBV2 and TRBJ1-5; D gene unclear. Germline CDR1 is SNHLY and CDR2 is FYNNEI. V lost 7 bases, J lost 3 bases, and 10 bases lay in between. CDR3 length: 13 amino acids. In DNA, the CDR3 is TGTGCCAGCATTGGGGAGTACAATCAGCCCCAGCATTTT. It is translated as CASIGEYNQPQHF.

The J gene is TRBJ2-7, the V gene TRBV28; TRBD2 matches 11 bases. Per the germline V gene, CDR1 is MDHEN and CDR2 is SYDVKM. V was pared by 2 bases and J by 4 bases, with 4 bases of the junction left unmatched. The CDR3 runs 15 residues. This CDR3 reads CASSLETSGSYEQYF. The CDR3 region has the DNA TGTGCCAGCAGTTTAGAAACTAGCGGGAGTTACGAGCAGTACTTC.

The gene calls are TRBV19 and TRBJ2-2; 7 nucleotides agree with TRBD1. Germline-derived CDR1 and CDR2 are LNHDA and SQIVND (reference sequence). The V segment lost 6 bases and the J segment 1 base; nucleotides outside the gene matches: 5. This CDR3 spans 15 amino acids. CDR3 coding DNA: TGTGCCAGTAGCAAGGACAGGATGAACACCGGGGAGCTGTTTTTT. Translating gives CASSKDRMNTGELFF.

This sequence joins TRBV19 and TRBJ1-1; 9 bases fit TRBD1. Germline V CDR1 and CDR2: LNHDA, SQIVND (reference sequence). The CDR3 is made up of 16 amino acids. V lost 3 bases, J lost 5 bases, and 10 bases stayed unmatched. The CDR3 spells CASSIGQGLRGTEAFF. DNA for the CDR3: TGTGCCAGTAGTATCGGACAGGGGCTACGAGGGACTGAAGCTTTCTTT.

This rearrangement joins TRBV6-5 to TRBJ2-1, with a tentative D call TRBD2 (5 bases). Germline CDR1 is MNHEY and CDR2 is SVGAGI. This CDR3 is 14 amino acids long. V was trimmed by 2 bases and J by 3 bases, leaving 8 bases between them. CDR3 in amino acids: CASSYGRFYNEQFF. The CDR3 nucleotides read TGTGCCAGCAGTTACGGGAGATTCTACAATGAGCAGTTCTTC.

The V call is TRBV7-9, the J call TRBJ1-1, with D unresolved. From germline, CDR1 is SEHNR and CDR2 FQNEAQ (reference sequence). The V and J ends lost 5 bases and 0 bases respectively, with 10 bases between them. This CDR3 contains 14 residues. CDR3 loop: CASSPTELNTEAFF. The DNA for the CDR3 is TGTGCCAGCAGCCCCACGGAACTGAACACTGAAGCTTTCTTT.

In its sample, this clone was seen once. As DNA, the CDR3 is TGTGCCAGCAGCTTGGCGCTGGACAGGGGGCACAATCAGCCCCAGCATTTT. Its protein product is CASSLALDRGHNQPQHF. V usage is TRBV5-6 and J usage is TRBJ1-5; 11 nucleotides agree with TRBD1. V shed 0 bases and J 3 bases; nucleotides not matched to a gene: 5. Germline CDR1 and CDR2: SGHDT and YYEEEE. The length of the CDR3 is 17 residues. Combining the CDR3 with reference TRBV5-6 and TRBJ1-5 gives the whole variable domain DAGVTQSPTHLIKTRGQQVTLRCSPKSGHDTVSWYQQALGQGPQFIFQYYEEEERQRGNFPDRFSGHQFPNYSSELNVNALLLGDSALYLCASSLALDRGHNQPQHFGDGTRLSIL.

This chain connects TRBV28 to TRBJ2-1; D possibly matches TRBD1 or TRBD2 (5 bases each). V was pared by 2 bases and J by 3 bases, with 11 bases between. The CDR3 sequence is 15 residues long. CDR1 is MDHEN and CDR2 is SYDVKM in the germline V gene. In nucleotides, the CDR3 is TGTGCCAGCAGTTTAGGGGGACGGCTCTACAATGAGCAGTTCTTC. As protein: CASSLGGRLYNEQFF.

The CDR3 sequence: CASSLVRTEDEQYF. For the CDR3, the DNA is TGCGCCAGCAGCTTGGTGCGGACAGAGGACGAGCAGTACTTC. This rearrangement joins TRBV5-1 to TRBJ2-7, with TRBD1 as a possible D gene (6 bases). Germline values: CDR1 SGHRS, CDR2 YFSETQ. Trimming took off 0 bases at V and 5 bases at J, with 12 bases between the two ends. This CDR3 comprises 14 residues.

The chain recombines TRBV30 with TRBJ2-7; the match to TRBD2 covers 8 bases. The J segment lost 7 bases and the V segment lost 0 bases, leaving 14 bases of the junction unmatched. The length of the CDR3 is 16 residues. Germline CDR1 is GTSNPN and CDR2 is SVGIG (reference sequence). CDR3 loop: CAWSVVAGSRVIEQYF. CDR3 in DNA: TGTGCCTGGAGTGTGGTAGCGGGAAGTAGGGTTATAGAGCAGTACTTC.

V is TRBV5-1 and J is TRBJ2-5; 7 bases line up with TRBD2. The CDR3 has 16 amino acids. CDR1 and CDR2 (germline): SGHRS, YFSETQ. With V trimmed by 3 bases and J by 5 bases, 13 bases remained unmatched. CDR3 residues: CASSWTPGLLFETQYF. The CDR3 DNA sequence: TGCGCCAGCAGCTGGACGCCGGGACTACTATTTGAGACCCAGTACTTC.

The chain links TRBV5-1 to TRBJ2-7; TRBD1 matches 9 bases. The trim removed 5 bases at V and 3 bases at J, leaving 12 bases unmatched. The CDR3 is 16 residues long. Germline V gene data show CDR1 as SGHRS and CDR2 as YFSETQ. CDR3 DNA sequence: TGCGCCAGCAGTGCCGGTTCGGGACAGGGTAACTACGAGCAGTACTTC. It yields the protein CASSAGSGQGNYEQYF.

V usage is TRBV28 and J usage is TRBJ1-2, with 10 positions matching TRBD1. After removal of 6 bases from V and 4 bases from J, the junction contained 8 bases not matched to a gene. The CDR3 loop spans 15 amino acids. Germline CDR1 is MDHEN and CDR2 is SYDVKM. The CDR3 here is CASSRQGAQSYGYTF. CDR3 nucleotides: TGTGCCAGCAGCAGACAGGGGGCGCAAAGCTATGGCTACACCTTC.

The chain joins TRBV5-1 to TRBJ2-2; D gene uncertain. From germline, CDR1 is SGHRS and CDR2 YFSETQ. V lost 2 bases, J lost 4 bases, and 12 bases lay in between. The CDR3 consists of 15 residues. CDR3 sequence reads: CASSFSKQSTGELFF. CDR3 bases: TGCGCCAGCAGCTTTTCTAAGCAATCCACCGGGGAGCTGTTTTTT. The variable domain in full, completed from reference TRBV5-1 and TRBJ2-2, reads KAGVTQTPRYLIKTRGQQVTLSCSPISGHRSVSWYQQTPGQGLQFLFEYFSETQRNKGNFPGRFSGRQFSNSRSEMNVSTLELGDSALYLCASSFSKQSTGELFFGEGSRLTVL.

This clone appeared a single time. The V call is TRBV2, the J call TRBJ1-5; D is perhaps TRBD1 (5 bases). This CDR3 contains 15 residues. V lost 6 bases and J lost 4, with 16 bases in between. Germline loops: CDR1 SNHLY, CDR2 FYNNEI. CDR3 amino acids: CASRLEGTWNQPQHF. In DNA form, the CDR3 reads TGTGCCAGCAGACTTGAAGGGACTTGGAATCAGCCCCAGCATTTT.

The gene calls are TRBV7-3 and TRBJ2-1; 11 bases match TRBD1. Germline values: CDR1 SGHTA, CDR2 FQGTGA. The junction had 7 bases not matched to a gene; V was cut back by 5 bases and J by 7 bases. CDR3 size: 15 residues. CDR3 DNA: TGTGCCAGCAGCCCCGGGACAGGGGGGAAAAATGAGCAGTTCTTC. Amino acids: CASSPGTGGKNEQFF.

J is TRBJ2-7 and V is TRBV18, with a possible D match to TRBD2 (5 bases). Germline CDR1 KGHSH, CDR2 LQKENI. V dropped 1 base and J dropped 4 bases, with 8 bases sitting between them. The CDR3 contains 13 residues. CDR3: CASSPHERYEQYF. The CDR3 nucleotides are TGTGCCAGCTCACCACATGAGCGGTACGAGCAGTACTTC.

In its sample, this clone was seen once. This chain uses TRBV27 with TRBJ1-3; D gene ambiguous. The V gene's germline CDR1 is MNHEY and CDR2 SMNVEV (reference sequence). V was pared by 5 bases and J by 3 bases, with 8 bases between. The CDR3 extends over 13 amino acids. The CDR3 is CASSRLDGNTIYF. CDR3 in DNA: TGTGCCAGCAGTAGGTTGGATGGAAACACCATATATTTT.

The chain recombines TRBV5-1 with TRBJ2-1; D tentatively reads TRBD1 or TRBD2 (5 bases each). Trimming removed 6 bases at V and 2 bases at J, with 18 bases between. Per the germline V gene, CDR1 is SGHRS and CDR2 is YFSETQ. This CDR3 is built from 16 residues. The CDR3 DNA reads as TGCGCCAGCACCATAGACGGGACCTCCCCCTACAATGAGCAGTTCTTC. It encodes CASTIDGTSPYNEQFF. Full variable domain (remainder filled in from reference TRBV5-1 and TRBJ2-1): KAGVTQTPRYLIKTRGQQVTLSCSPISGHRSVSWYQQTPGQGLQFLFEYFSETQRNKGNFPGRFSGRQFSNSRSEMNVSTLELGDSALYLCASTIDGTSPYNEQFFGPGTRLTVL.

The chain combines TRBV5-6 with TRBJ1-5; TRBD1 agrees at 9 bases. V shed 6 bases and J 5 bases; nucleotides not matched to a gene: 6. Germline CDR1 reads SGHDT; CDR2 reads YYEEEE. CDR3 length equals 14 residues. The CDR3 DNA reads TGTGCCAGCACCTACTGGACAGGGGATCAGCCCCAGCATTTT. Protein sequence: CASTYWTGDQPQHF.

CDR3 in amino acids: CASSLGGGLAKNIQYF. The CDR3 bases are TGTGCCAGCAGCTTGGGCGGGGGGCTAGCCAAAAACATTCAGTACTTC. The J gene is TRBJ2-4, the V gene TRBV5-6, with TRBD2 matching 8 bases. CDR1 is SGHDT, CDR2 YYEEEE, per germline. V lost 0 bases, J lost 0 bases, and 2 bases stayed unmatched. The CDR3 consists of 16 residues.

The chain recombines TRBV6-5 with TRBJ1-4; D ambiguous. V was trimmed by 6 bases and J by 3 bases, leaving 11 bases between them. CDR1 MNHEY and CDR2 SVGAGI come from the germline V gene. This CDR3 has 14 amino acids. The CDR3 sequence is CASRQFRANEKLFF. CDR3 nucleotide sequence: TGTGCCAGCAGGCAGTTCCGGGCTAATGAAAAACTGTTTTTT.

V is TRBV7-9 and J is TRBJ1-2; D is unclear. Germline V gene lookup returns CDR1 SEHNR and CDR2 FQNEAQ (reference sequence). With 2 bases removed from V and 3 bases from J, the gap between germline ends came to 7 bases. CDR3 length: 13 residues. The CDR3 sequence: CASSLRTDYGYTF. In DNA, the CDR3 is TGTGCCAGCAGCTTAAGAACAGACTATGGCTACACCTTC.

This chain links TRBV28 with TRBJ1-2; a weak D match, TRBD1 (5 bases). The germline gives CDR1 MDHEN, CDR2 SYDVKM. The CDR3 is 14 residues long. V was trimmed by 6 bases and J by 5 bases, leaving 16 bases between them. Here the CDR3 reads CASRPRDGRYGYTF. In nucleotides, the CDR3 is TGTGCCAGCAGACCTCGGGACGGCAGATATGGCTACACCTTC.

V gene TRBV5-1 combines with J gene TRBJ2-3; tentatively, D is TRBD2 (7 bases). V lost 5 bases and J lost 1, with 32 bases in between. Germline assignment: CDR1 SGHRS and CDR2 YFSETQ. The CDR3 spans 21 residues. CDR3 region: CASSPTRGSGGDIKGTDTQYF. The CDR3, as DNA: TGCGCCAGCAGTCCTACCCGCGGGAGTGGAGGGGACATTAAAGGCACAGATACGCAGTATTTT.